This TCR beta chain was profiled in a study of graft-versus-host responses after intestinal transplantation. Germline V gene sequence: CDR1 PRHDT, CDR2 FYEKMQ (reference sequence). CDR3 size: 17 residues. V lost 2 bases to trimming and J lost 4 bases; unmatched junction nucleotides: 11. In the case of this clone: Antigen specificity is unknown.

This table comes from immunoSEQ multiplex PCR, and its TCRdb copy is limited to in-frame clones, with some not included. The table has about 120,000 clones, about 92% seen once. Study-wide results and limits: Clonal ratios of graft-versus-host to host-versus-graft in allografts were high for patients exhibiting graft-donor T cell macrochimerism. Present in recipient marrow, GvH clones included some that appeared first in ileum or blood. HvG clone declines early post-transplant were associated with peak circulating GvH levels.

The receptor's source is a human donor who was the organ donor for an intestinal transplant. The material was unstimulated CD8+ T cells sorted from spleen or lymph node cells, obtained before transplant. The chain is built from TRBV13 and TRBJ2-3; the match to TRBD2 covers 8 bases. CDR3 nucleotides: TGTGCCAGCAGCTTAACGGGGAGCGGGAGTCTTTCAGATACGCAGTATTTT. It encodes CASSLTGSGSLSDTQYF.